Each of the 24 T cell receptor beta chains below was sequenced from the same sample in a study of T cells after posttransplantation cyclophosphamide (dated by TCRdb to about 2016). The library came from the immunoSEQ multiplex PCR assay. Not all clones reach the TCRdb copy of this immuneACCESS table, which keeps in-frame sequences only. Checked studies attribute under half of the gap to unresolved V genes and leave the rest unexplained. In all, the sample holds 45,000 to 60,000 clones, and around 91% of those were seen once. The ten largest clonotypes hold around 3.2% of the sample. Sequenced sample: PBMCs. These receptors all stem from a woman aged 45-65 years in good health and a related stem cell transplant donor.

This CDR3 reads CASSFRGQGVGEQYF. The CDR3 nucleotides are TGTGCCAGCAGTTTCAGAGGACAGGGTGTAGGCGAGCAGTACTTC. The rearrangement uses TRBV6-5 and TRBJ2-7, with 8 positions matching TRBD1. V was clipped by 4 bases and J by 6 bases; unmatched bases: 11. The germline V gene encodes CDR1 MNHEY and CDR2 SVGAGI. The CDR3 sequence is 15 residues long.

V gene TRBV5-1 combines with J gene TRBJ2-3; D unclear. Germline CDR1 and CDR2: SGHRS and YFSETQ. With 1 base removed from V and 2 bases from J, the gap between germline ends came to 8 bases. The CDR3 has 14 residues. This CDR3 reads CASSLLRFTDTQYF. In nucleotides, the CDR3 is TGCGCCAGCAGCTTGTTACGGTTCACAGATACGCAGTATTTT.

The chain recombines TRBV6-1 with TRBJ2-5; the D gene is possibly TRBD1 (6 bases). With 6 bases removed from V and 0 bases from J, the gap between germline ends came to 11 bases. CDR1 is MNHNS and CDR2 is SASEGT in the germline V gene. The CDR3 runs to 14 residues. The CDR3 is CASRLTGNQETQYF. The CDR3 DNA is TGTGCCAGCAGATTAACAGGGAACCAAGAGACCCAGTACTTC.

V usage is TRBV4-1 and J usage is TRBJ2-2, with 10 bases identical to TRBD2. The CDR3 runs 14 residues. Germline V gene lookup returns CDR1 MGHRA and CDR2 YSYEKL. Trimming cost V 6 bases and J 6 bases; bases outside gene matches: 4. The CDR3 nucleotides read TGCGCCAGCAGTCCAGCGGGAGGGCCCGGGGAGCTGTTTTTT. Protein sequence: CASSPAGGPGELFF.

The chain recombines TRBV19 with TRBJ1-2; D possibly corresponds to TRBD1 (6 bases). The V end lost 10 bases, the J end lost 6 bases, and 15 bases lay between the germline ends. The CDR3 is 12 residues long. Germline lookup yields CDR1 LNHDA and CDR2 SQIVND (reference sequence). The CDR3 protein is CATGHGGHGYTF. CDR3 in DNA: TGTGCCACCGGCCACGGGGGGCATGGCTACACCTTC.

The CDR3 coding sequence is TGTGCCTGGAGTGTTGGGGGGGTAACTGGAAACACCATATATTTT. This encodes CAWSVGGVTGNTIYF. The chain recombines TRBV30 with TRBJ1-3; perhaps TRBD1 as D (5 bases). The length of the CDR3 is 15 residues. CDR1 is GTSNPN, CDR2 SVGIG, per germline (reference sequence). Trimming removed 0 bases from V and 2 bases from J, with 11 bases in between.

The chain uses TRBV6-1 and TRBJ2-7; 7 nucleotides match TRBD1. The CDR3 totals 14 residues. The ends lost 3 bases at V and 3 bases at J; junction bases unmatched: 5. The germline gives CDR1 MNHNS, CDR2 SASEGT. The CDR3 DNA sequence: TGTGCCAGCAGTGAGCTGACAGGGTACTACGAGCAGTACTTC. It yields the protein CASSELTGYYEQYF.

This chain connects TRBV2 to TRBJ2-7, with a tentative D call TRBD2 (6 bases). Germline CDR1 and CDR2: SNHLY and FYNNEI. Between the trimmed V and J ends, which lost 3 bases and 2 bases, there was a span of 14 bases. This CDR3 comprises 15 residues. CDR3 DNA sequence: TGTGCCAGCAGTGATCGCCGTGGAGGGGCCTACGAGCAGTACTTC. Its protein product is CASSDRRGGAYEQYF.

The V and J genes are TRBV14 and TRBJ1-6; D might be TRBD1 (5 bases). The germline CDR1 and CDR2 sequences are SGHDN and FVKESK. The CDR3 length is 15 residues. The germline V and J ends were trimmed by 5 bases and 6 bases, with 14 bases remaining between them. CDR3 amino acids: CASSSRGGINSPLHF. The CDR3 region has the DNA TGTGCCAGCAGCTCAAGGGGAGGGATTAATTCACCCCTCCACTTT.

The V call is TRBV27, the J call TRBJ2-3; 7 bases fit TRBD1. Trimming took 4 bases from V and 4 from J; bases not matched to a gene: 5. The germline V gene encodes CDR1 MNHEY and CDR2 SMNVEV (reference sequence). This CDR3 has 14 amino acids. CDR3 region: CASSSRGLPDTQYF. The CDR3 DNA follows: TGTGCCAGCAGTTCGAGGGGGCTACCAGATACGCAGTATTTT.

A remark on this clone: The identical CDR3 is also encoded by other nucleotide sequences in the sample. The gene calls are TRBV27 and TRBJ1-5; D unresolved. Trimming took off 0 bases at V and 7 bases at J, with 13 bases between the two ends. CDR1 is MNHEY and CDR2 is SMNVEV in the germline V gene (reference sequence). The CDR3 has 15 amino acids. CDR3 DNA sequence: TGTGCCAGCAGTTTATCCCCCGGTCACGAACAGCCCCAGCATTTT. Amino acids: CASSLSPGHEQPQHF.

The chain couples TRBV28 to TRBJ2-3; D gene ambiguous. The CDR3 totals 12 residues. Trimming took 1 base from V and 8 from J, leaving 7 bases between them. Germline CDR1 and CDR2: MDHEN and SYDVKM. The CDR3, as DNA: TGTGCCAGCAGTTTATCGGCTAGTACGCAGTATTTT. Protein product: CASSLSASTQYF. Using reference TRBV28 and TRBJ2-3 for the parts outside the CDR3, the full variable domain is DVKVTQSSRYLVKRTGEKVFLECVQDMDHENMFWYRQDPGLGLRLIYFSYDVKMKEKGDIPEGYSVSREKKERFSLILESASTNQTSMYLCASSLSASTQYFGPGTRLTVL.

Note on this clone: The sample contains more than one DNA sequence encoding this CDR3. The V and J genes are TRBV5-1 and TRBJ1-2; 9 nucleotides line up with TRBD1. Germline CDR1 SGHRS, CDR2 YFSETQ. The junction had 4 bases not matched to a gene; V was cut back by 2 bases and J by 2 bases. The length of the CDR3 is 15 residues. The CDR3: CASSFDRGINYGYTF. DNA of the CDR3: TGCGCCAGCAGCTTCGACAGGGGGATAAACTATGGCTACACCTTC.

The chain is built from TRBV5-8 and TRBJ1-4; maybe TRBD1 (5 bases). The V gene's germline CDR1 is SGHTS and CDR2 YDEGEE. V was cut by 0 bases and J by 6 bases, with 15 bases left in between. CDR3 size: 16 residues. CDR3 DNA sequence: TGTGCCAGCAGCTTGGGCAGGGCAAACCACCATGAAAAACTGTTTTTT. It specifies CASSLGRANHHEKLFF.

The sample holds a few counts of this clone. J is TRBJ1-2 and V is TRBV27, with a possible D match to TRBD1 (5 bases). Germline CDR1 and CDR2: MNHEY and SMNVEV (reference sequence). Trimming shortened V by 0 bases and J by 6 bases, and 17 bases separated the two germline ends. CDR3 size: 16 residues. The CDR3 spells CASSLSIFTGGDGYTF. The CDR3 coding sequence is TGTGCCAGCAGTTTATCGATTTTTACGGGGGGAGATGGCTACACCTTC.

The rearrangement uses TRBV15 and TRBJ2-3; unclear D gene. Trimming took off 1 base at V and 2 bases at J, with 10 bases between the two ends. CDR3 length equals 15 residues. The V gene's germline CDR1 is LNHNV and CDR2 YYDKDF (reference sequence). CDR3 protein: CATSRGIDNTDTQYF. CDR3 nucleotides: TGTGCCACCAGCAGAGGAATTGACAACACAGATACGCAGTATTTT.

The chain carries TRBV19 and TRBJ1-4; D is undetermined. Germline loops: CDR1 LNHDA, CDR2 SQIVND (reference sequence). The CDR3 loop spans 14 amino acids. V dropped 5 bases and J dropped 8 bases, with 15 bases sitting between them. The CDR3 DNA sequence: TGTGCCAGTAGTGCCCCGGGAGAAGTAGAAAAACTGTTTTTT. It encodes CASSAPGEVEKLFF.

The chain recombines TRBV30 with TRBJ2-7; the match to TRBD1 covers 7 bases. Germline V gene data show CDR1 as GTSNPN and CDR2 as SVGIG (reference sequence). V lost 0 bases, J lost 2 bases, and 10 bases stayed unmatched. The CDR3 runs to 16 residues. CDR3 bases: TGTGCCTGGAGTGTAGGGGAACAGGGGTTAGCCTACGAGCAGTACTTC. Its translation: CAWSVGEQGLAYEQYF.

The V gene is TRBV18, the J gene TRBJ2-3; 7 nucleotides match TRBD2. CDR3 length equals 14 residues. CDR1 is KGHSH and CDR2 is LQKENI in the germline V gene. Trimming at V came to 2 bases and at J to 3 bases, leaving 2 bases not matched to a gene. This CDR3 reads CASSPTGGTDTQYF. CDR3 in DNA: TGTGCCAGCTCACCAACGGGGGGAACAGATACGCAGTATTTT.

The CDR3 nucleotides read TGTGCCAGCAGTGAGAGTTACGGAGGGTACTTC. Protein: CASSESYGGYF. This chain uses TRBV6-1 with TRBJ2-7; D is possibly TRBD2 (5 bases). Trimming took off 3 bases at V and 12 bases at J, with 12 bases between the two ends. The CDR3 sequence is 11 residues long. Per the germline V gene, CDR1 is MNHNS and CDR2 is SASEGT.

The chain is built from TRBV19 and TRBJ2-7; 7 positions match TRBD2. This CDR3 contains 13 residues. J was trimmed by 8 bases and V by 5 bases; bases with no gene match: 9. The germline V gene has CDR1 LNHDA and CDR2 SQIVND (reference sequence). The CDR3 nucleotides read TGTGCCAGTAGTCCTAGCGGCCCCCAACAGCAGTACTTC. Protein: CASSPSGPQQQYF.

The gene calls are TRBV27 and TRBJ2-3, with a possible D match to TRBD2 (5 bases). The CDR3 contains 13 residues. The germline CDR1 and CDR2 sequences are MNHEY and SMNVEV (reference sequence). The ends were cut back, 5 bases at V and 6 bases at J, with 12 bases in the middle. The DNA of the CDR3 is TGTGCCAGCAGTCCCGTGGGAGCGGATACGCAGTATTTT. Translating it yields CASSPVGADTQYF.

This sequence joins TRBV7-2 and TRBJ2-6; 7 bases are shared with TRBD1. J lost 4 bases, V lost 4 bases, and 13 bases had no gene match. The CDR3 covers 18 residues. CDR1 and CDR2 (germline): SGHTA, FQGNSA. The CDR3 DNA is TGTGCCAGCAGCTCCCGACAGGGATATTCCTCCGGGGCCAACGTCCTGACTTTC. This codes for CASSSRQGYSSGANVLTF.

CDR3 amino acids: CASRSSGGRGAYEQYF. The CDR3 nucleotides read TGCGCCAGCCGGAGCTCAGGGGGGCGGGGGGCCTACGAGCAGTACTTC. The chain joins TRBV10-2 to TRBJ2-7; maybe TRBD2 (8 bases). The CDR3 covers 16 residues. The V gene lost 8 bases and the J gene lost 2 bases, with 22 bases spanning the gap. Germline CDR1 reads WSHSY; CDR2 reads SAAADI.